The 8 T cell receptor beta chains listed next were all sequenced from one sample in a study of blood T cell repertoires in COVID-19. The data were produced by immunoSEQ multiplex PCR, yet TCRdb's version contains in-frame clones alone and is incomplete. This sample has 72,000 or so clones, with around 85% found just once. Sequenced material: peripheral blood. All receptors come from a woman aged 80 or older with active or convalescent COVID-19.

The chain has TRBV10-3 and TRBJ2-1, with a possible D match to TRBD2 (5 bases). The germline gives CDR1 ENHRY, CDR2 SYGVKD. The length of the CDR3 is 13 residues. V was cut by 0 bases and J by 6 bases, with 6 bases left in between. The CDR3 bases are TGTGCCATCAGTGAGTCGCGGGCCAATGAGCAGTTCTTC. Translating it yields CAISESRANEQFF.

This chain uses TRBV27 with TRBJ2-7, with D maybe TRBD1 (5 bases). V lost 0 bases, J lost 3 bases, and 15 bases lay in between. The CDR3 has 16 amino acids. Germline CDR1 MNHEY, CDR2 SMNVEV (reference sequence). The CDR3 DNA reads TGTGCCAGCAGTTTATCCAAGGGGTTGGGAAGCTACGAGCAGTACTTC. As protein: CASSLSKGLGSYEQYF.

The V call is TRBV7-2, the J call TRBJ1-4; no clear D. The CDR3 covers 12 residues. Germline V gene data show CDR1 as SGHTA and CDR2 as FQGNSA. Trimming took off 10 bases at V and 7 bases at J, with 13 bases between the two ends. The CDR3 DNA is TGTGCCACCGGCCGGGTGGGTGAAAAACTGTTTTTT. Translation: CATGRVGEKLFF.

A remark on this clone: A junction end diverges from the germline sequence, so it may reflect a read error. Other DNA sequences in the sample encode the same CDR3. The V and J genes are TRBV7-2 and TRBJ2-3; 8 bases map to TRBD2. The length of the CDR3 is 15 residues. Germline CDR1 reads SGHTA; CDR2 reads FQGNSA. The CDR3 bases are TGTGCCAGTAGCTTACCCGGGGGGGCAATAGATACGCAGTATTTT. This encodes CASSLPGGAIDTQYF.

The chain carries TRBV7-2 and TRBJ1-2; the D gene is possibly TRBD1 (6 bases). The germline V gene has CDR1 SGHTA and CDR2 FQGNSA. The V end was cut by 5 bases, the J end by 4 bases, with 11 bases between. The CDR3 covers 13 residues. CDR3 DNA: TGTGCCAGCAGCCAAGGGGGATCCTATGGCTACACCTTC. This translates into CASSQGGSYGYTF.

V usage is TRBV6-2 or TRBV6-3 and J usage is TRBJ1-2; possibly TRBD1 for D (5 bases). Germline V gene data show CDR1 as MNHEY and CDR2 as SVGEGT. This CDR3 is built from 16 residues. V gave up 5 bases and J gave up 0 bases, with 16 bases separating them. CDR3 residues: CASSDVGLHANYGYTF. CDR3 DNA sequence: TGTGCCAGCAGTGACGTGGGGCTACACGCTAACTATGGCTACACCTTC.

The rearrangement joins TRBV28 to TRBJ2-7, with 9 bases identical to TRBD1. Losses at the gene ends were 3 bases for V and 6 bases for J; bases not matched to a gene: 9. This CDR3 spans 15 amino acids. Germline V gene sequence: CDR1 MDHEN, CDR2 SYDVKM. The CDR3 loop is CASSFSGTGWVEQYF. CDR3 nucleotides: TGTGCCAGCAGTTTTTCCGGGACAGGGTGGGTCGAGCAGTACTTC.

The chain combines TRBV5-6 with TRBJ2-5, with 8 nucleotides matching TRBD2. The CDR3 is 16 residues long. Trimming cost V 0 bases and J 1 base; bases outside gene matches: 5. In germline, CDR1 is SGHDT, CDR2 YYEEEE. The CDR3, as DNA: TGTGCCAGCAGCTTGGGGGGTAGCGGGGTCCAAGAGACCCAGTACTTC. It yields the protein CASSLGGSGVQETQYF.